Listed below are T cell receptor beta chains from one sample, sequenced in a study of blood T cells in healthy people across ages. TCRdb redid the calling of the 5' RACE reads with MiXCR, one entry per CDR3 protein. The sample has some 1.5 million distinct CDR3 sequences, 25% to 30% seen once; the top ten hold over 7%. The sequenced material came from blood. The receptors were sampled from a woman aged 30 to 39 in good health. The CDR3 runs from the conserved cysteine through the conserved F or W. For some rows the clone size is stated as once, few or many, or as a class when expanded; others skip it.

TRBV2	few	TRBJ1-5	CASNVIVGQPQHF
TRBV12-3/TRBV12-4	NA	TRBJ2-6	CTSSLGDSGANVLTF
TRBV7-3	many	TRBJ2-1	CASSLTGQVPNNEQFF
TRBV9	NA	TRBJ2-1	CASSPQLAGGLGEQFF
TRBV19	NA	TRBJ1-1	CASSLWTDWDTEAFF
TRBV15	many	TRBJ2-1	CASQGAGYNEQFF
TRBV3-1	NA	TRBJ1-3	CASSRDHSGNTIYF
TRBV28	NA	TRBJ1-2	CASRGTGSIYGYTF
TRBV7-9	NA	TRBJ1-1	CASSLGQDSNTEAFF
TRBV12-3/TRBV12-4	NA	TRBJ1-6	CASRPWDRENSPLHF
TRBV7-9	NA	TRBJ1-1	CASSLAGGQGGTEAFF
TRBV6-2/TRBV6-3	few	TRBJ2-7	CASSYRTSVYEQYF
TRBV27	many	TRBJ2-3	CASRSLASTDTQYF
TRBV7-2	many	TRBJ2-1	CASSLARQNEQFF
TRBV10-3	many	TRBJ2-1	CAISEMGSLGEQFF
TRBV30	NA	TRBJ2-3	CAWSASGGSGDTQYF
TRBV25-1	NA	TRBJ2-3	CASSEWETSGSSKADTQYF
TRBV7-3	few	TRBJ1-1	CASSLGTGGGEAFF
TRBV6-1	few	TRBJ2-3	CASSVLPGDITDTQYF
TRBV7-2	few	TRBJ2-7	CASSLVGAGAAYEQYF
TRBV19	NA	TRBJ2-3	CTSNEKPLSTDTQYF
TRBV12-3/TRBV12-4	many	TRBJ2-3	CASTGPTDTQYF
TRBV20-1	NA	TRBJ2-3	CSAPRERGRADTQYF
TRBV7-2	NA	TRBJ2-5	CASSSRQGPETQYF
TRBV14	NA	TRBJ1-1	CASSQDKRGPREAFF
TRBV5-5	many	TRBJ2-5	CASSRQGAGETQYF
TRBV28	NA	TRBJ1-5	CASLDRDPNQPQHF
TRBV5-5	NA	TRBJ2-5	CASSISIILAALETQYF
TRBV6-2/TRBV6-3	NA	TRBJ2-7	CASNSQTAYEQYF
TRBV6-2/TRBV6-3	NA	TRBJ2-5	CAIMDRGSQETQYF
TRBV19	NA	NA	CASSIREFGEQYF
TRBV20-1	few	TRBJ2-3	CSAQDAGATDTQYF
TRBV29-1	few	TRBJ2-1	CSVETMRSGRLHDEQFF
TRBV3-1	few	TRBJ2-7	CASSQATGSAPVYEQYF
TRBV5-6	NA	TRBJ1-1	CASSGGVRDQGMAEAFF
TRBV6-5	many	TRBJ2-7	CASSPLPGGGYEQYF
TRBV9	few	NA	CASSVGGTPSEQYF
TRBV25-1	NA	TRBJ2-3	CASSELVSDTQYF
TRBV9	NA	TRBJ1-4	CASSVGGALEKLFF
TRBV6-1	few	TRBJ1-1	CASSDGLESEAFF
TRBV5-5	few	TRBJ2-5	CASSWLSGETQYF
TRBV12-3/TRBV12-4	NA	TRBJ1-1	CASRWTENTEAFF
TRBV7-2	many	TRBJ2-7	CASSLLAPYEQYF
TRBV9	few	TRBJ1-1	CASSPLREAEAFF
TRBV5-4	NA	TRBJ1-6	CASSSGTVDSPLHF
TRBV7-9	few	TRBJ1-5	CASSPSLEVYYSNQPQHF
TRBV5-1	NA	TRBJ2-7	CASKTQGSYEQYF
TRBV27	few	TRBJ2-5	CASSLSSGGQQETQYF
TRBV12-3/TRBV12-4	NA	TRBJ1-2	CASSLDRRSCGYTF
TRBV29-1	NA	TRBJ2-7	CSARDNFSYEQYF
TRBV28	NA	NA	CASRSGTSGGREQYF